This T cell receptor beta chain appears in the sequencing data of a study of glioma-infiltrating T cells. General study findings and limits: Only very few CDR3 sequences appeared in both tissue and blood. Non-neoplastic patients had below-expected tissue-blood divergence, while all gliomas exceeded expectation.

This clonotype was picked up many times. What it binds is unknown. Using RNA template, CDR3s of TCR alpha and beta were amplified with iRepertoire arm-PCR. One-step reverse transcription and amplification started from around 100-400 ng of tissue mRNA or PBMC total RNA. TCRdb ran MiXCR on the multiplex PCR reads and lists one entry per CDR3 protein. In the table there are 90,000 to 110,000 distinct CDR3 sequences, less than 30% of which are singletons. The CDR3 is 14 residues long. Trimming removed 6 bases from V and 2 bases from J; junction bases left unmatched: 4. The rearrangement links TRBV12-3 or TRBV12-4 to TRBJ1-5; 7 nucleotides align to TRBD1. The sequenced sample was glioma tissue, nonneoplastic brain tissue, or PBMCs (not recorded which). This receptor was identified in a human donor with low-grade glioma or glioblastoma, undergoing nonglioma brain surgery, or in good health (not recorded which). CDR3 nucleotides: TGTGCCAGCAGACCCGGGACAGGCAATCAGCCCCAGCATTTT. This sequence encodes CASRPGTGNQPQHF.